This T cell receptor beta chain was sequenced in a study of identical twins (dated by TCRdb to the mid-2010s). Background for the entire study: TCR alpha and beta repertoires from monozygotic twins, unrelated adults of various ages and cord blood were deep-sequenced to test whether fetal clonotypes persist. Replicate twin experiments were performed at different times using different library preparation protocols to rule out contamination. Results and caveats for the whole study, not just this receptor: Because the same donors could not be followed over many years, conclusions were based on cross-sectional statistical analysis. Compared with coincidental sharing between unrelated individuals, out-of-frame TCR alpha sequences shared between twins had an excess of sequences with low generation probability. Invariant T cells such as MAIT and iNKT could partly confound zero-insertion analyses, though diverse VJ usage argued against this for most clonotypes. A weaker excess of twin sharing was found in beta out-of-frame sequences because the signal-to-noise ratio was lowered by fewer shared sequences. Out-of-frame TCR alpha sharing in monozygotic twins was systematically underestimated by recombination models, whereas sharing between unrelated individuals was in agreement with the recombination models. Fewer insertions were carried by abundant cord blood beta clonotypes; a weaker similar trend was observed in young adult naive repertoires, while no such trend was observed in memory repertoires.

Every donor in the study was a healthy Caucasian. The twin cohort comprised three pairs of female monozygotic twins, all aged about 18 to 29 years. Peripheral blood mononuclear cells were used as the source from which RNA for TCR libraries was isolated. The protocol used for the library was 5' RACE. Reads for this sample came from an Illumina HiSeq 2000. Template switching added a universal primer binding site, and the final cDNA carried a unique molecular identifier that allowed TCR cDNA molecules to be counted accurately. Specific primers in the conserved constant-segment region were used to synthesize first-strand cDNA for the TCR alpha and beta chains. Each cDNA library was double barcoded, with a SMART-Mk sample barcode plus Illumina barcodes, to control for contamination. Two successive PCR steps introduced TruSeq adapter sequences along with Illumina sample barcodes. The Illumina HiSeq platform was used with custom primers to sequence TCR alpha and beta cDNA libraries. The original pipeline was this. MiGEC processed the raw reads to extract unique molecular identifiers, while MiXCR was used to determine the CDR3 positions. For each individual, recombination models were inferred using an EM algorithm with the repgenHMM and IGoR tools. The tcR package in R was used for shared clonotype analysis, with sharing normalized by the product of cloneset sizes. To study raw recombination free of thymic and clonal selection effects, out-of-frame nonproductive sequences were analyzed. TCRdb reprocessing: public reads trimmed at Q25 with fastp, clones called with MiXCR, in-frame beta chains kept. Each CDR3 protein gets just one entry, which takes the most common genes and DNA from the rows behind it. TCRdb assigned the V and J calls; the authors' analysis was not used. The sample table lists a few hundred thousand distinct CDR3 sequences, just under 10% of them with a count of one. The ten largest clones represent roughly 3.2% of the sample.

Of note for this clonotype: There is no known antigen for this receptor. Per-base quality was not reported, and no clone a single base away is much larger than it.

The CDR3 measures 16 amino acids from cysteine to phenylalanine. Solely the CDR3 DNA is kept, with 48 bases framed from the first base. According to the germline V gene, CDR1 reads SGDLS and CDR2 reads YYNGEE. V and J lose 0 bases and 2 bases, and a span of 13 bases separates them. These same records also appear under a second study, on yellow fever vaccine responses in identical twins. The second study reports: According to the authors, the vaccine-induced T cell response in identical twins seemed to be partly convergent and partly specific to each individual. In the study, vaccine-responding T cell clones were precisely tracked in identical twins.

This receptor was taken from a woman aged 18-30 years in good health. Sample: PBMCs. The rearranged segments are TRBV9 and TRBJ2-3; the D segment may tentatively be TRBD1 or TRBD2, each giving 5 matched bases. The DNA sequence is TGTGCCAGCAGCGTAGGAGGGGCAGGCTTCACAGATACGCAGTATTTT. Its translation reads: CASSVGGAGFTDTQYF.